These 15 T cell receptor beta chains originate from one sample sequenced in a study of T cells in narcolepsy. The repertoire was sequenced with immunoSEQ multiplex PCR; TCRdb's copy has only in-frame clones and lacks some. Among under 35,000 clones listed, 80% were seen once. The sample comprised memory (CD45RA-) CD4+ T cells from blood. These receptors came from a human donor in good health.

The chain uses TRBV4-3 and TRBJ2-3; a weak D match, TRBD2 (5 bases). This CDR3 is built from 13 residues. Germline values: CDR1 LGHNA, CDR2 YSLEER. V gave up 1 base and J gave up 5 bases, with 7 bases separating them. The chain's CDR3 is CASSQAGGDTQYF. The CDR3 region has the DNA TGCGCCAGCAGCCAAGCCGGAGGAGATACGCAGTATTTT.

The rearrangement uses TRBV7-8 and TRBJ1-6, with D possibly TRBD1 on 5 matching bases. Germline V lookup: CDR1 SGHVS, CDR2 FQNEAQ. CDR3 size: 14 residues. The V end was cut by 6 bases, the J end by 7 bases, with 13 bases between. DNA of the CDR3: TGTGCCAGCAGACGGGGGAAAGAGAATTCACCCCTCCACTTT. It yields the protein CASRRGKENSPLHF.

The V gene is TRBV11-2, the J gene TRBJ2-7; the D is unclear. V was trimmed by 1 base and J by 3 bases, leaving 13 bases between them. CDR1 and CDR2 (germline): SGHAT, FQNNGV. The CDR3 loop spans 15 amino acids. The CDR3 is CASSLASGMGYEQYF. CDR3 nucleotides: TGTGCCAGCAGCTTAGCTTCGGGTATGGGCTACGAGCAGTACTTC.

The gene calls are TRBV18 and TRBJ2-3; D possibly uses TRBD1 or TRBD2 (6 bases each). In germline, CDR1 is KGHSH, CDR2 LQKENI. Trimming took 3 bases from V and 4 from J, leaving 11 bases between them. This CDR3 spans 14 amino acids. The CDR3 loop is CASSPSGASDTQYF. DNA of the CDR3: TGTGCCAGCTCACCGTCGGGGGCGTCAGATACGCAGTATTTT.

V gene TRBV9 combines with J gene TRBJ2-7; 7 bases map to TRBD1. Germline trimming cut 4 bases from V and 2 bases from J; bases unmatched to any gene: 6. Looked up from germline, CDR1 is SGDLS and CDR2 is YYNGEE. This CDR3 has 14 amino acids. Here the CDR3 reads CASSSGTAAYEQYF. DNA of the CDR3: TGTGCCAGCAGCTCCGGGACAGCAGCCTACGAGCAGTACTTC. The entire variable domain, with the rest obtained from reference TRBV9 and TRBJ2-7, is as follows: DSGVTQTPKHLITATGQRVTLRCSPRSGDLSVYWYQQSLDQGLQFLIQYYNGEERAKGNILERFSAQQFPDLHSELNLSSLELGDSALYFCASSSGTAAYEQYFGPGTRLTVT.

The genes are TRBV5-4 and TRBJ2-7, with D unclear. CDR3 length equals 14 residues. The germline V gene encodes CDR1 SGHNT and CDR2 YYREEE (reference sequence). Trimming shortened V by 1 base and J by 1 base, and 9 bases separated the two germline ends. The CDR3 spells CASSLSLGSYEQYF. In DNA form, the CDR3 reads TGTGCCAGCAGCTTGTCGCTGGGTTCCTACGAGCAGTACTTC.

This chain joins TRBV7-2 and TRBJ2-5, with TRBD1 matching over 11 bases. The DNA end favors TRBJ2-7, so the J call may be wrong. Germline CDR1 reads SGHTA; CDR2 reads FQGNSA. CDR3 size: 15 residues. This CDR3 is CASSLAGTGGSEQYF. The DNA for the CDR3 is TGTGCCAGCAGCTTGGCCGGGACAGGGGGATCCGAGCAGTACTTC.

CDR3 region: CSVGEPSTEQYF. The CDR3 DNA is TGCAGCGTTGGGGAACCTAGTACGGAGCAGTACTTC. The chain recombines TRBV29-1 with TRBJ2-7; no reliable D call. Germline V gene data show CDR1 as SQVTM and CDR2 as ANQGSEA. The V end was cut by 4 bases, the J end by 7 bases, with 14 bases between. The CDR3 loop spans 12 amino acids.

J is TRBJ2-3 and V is TRBV4-3, with 10 bases fitting TRBD2. Per the germline V gene, CDR1 is LGHNA and CDR2 is YSLEER. The CDR3 totals 16 residues. Trimming took 4 bases from V and 2 from J; bases not matched to a gene: 6. CDR3 in amino acids: CASSPIAGGNTDTQYF. As DNA, the CDR3 is TGCGCCAGCAGCCCCATAGCGGGAGGAAACACAGATACGCAGTATTTT.

The chain is built from TRBV4-2 and TRBJ2-6; the D is unclear. From germline, CDR1 is LGHNA and CDR2 YNFKEQ. The CDR3 consists of 18 residues. Trimming removed 4 bases at V and 0 bases at J, with 16 bases between. In DNA, the CDR3 is TGTGCCAGCAGCCGCAAGCCTGGCGAAACCTCTGGGGCCAACGTCCTGACTTTC. Amino acids: CASSRKPGETSGANVLTF.

This clone has only one observation. The chain is built from TRBV30 and TRBJ2-5, with D tentatively TRBD2 (6 bases). CDR1 is GTSNPN and CDR2 is SVGIG in the germline V gene (reference sequence). This CDR3 spans 13 amino acids. Trimming took off 2 bases at V and 1 base at J, with 8 bases between the two ends. CDR3 sequence reads: CAWSRDFQETQYF. For the CDR3, the DNA is TGTGCCTGGAGTAGGGACTTCCAAGAGACCCAGTACTTC.

This clone was picked up one time. This chain links TRBV19 with TRBJ2-2; 7 bases fit TRBD1. Germline assignment: CDR1 LNHDA and CDR2 SQIVND (reference sequence). This CDR3 comprises 14 residues. Germline trimming cut 11 bases from V and 1 base from J; bases unmatched to any gene: 7. The CDR3 protein is CASRQGLNTGELFF. For the CDR3, the DNA is TGTGCCTCGCGACAGGGATTGAACACCGGGGAGCTGTTTTTT.

The chain carries TRBV9 and TRBJ2-5; D is possibly TRBD2 (5 bases). The J call is uncertain, as TRBJ2-7 better fits the DNA end. This CDR3 contains 14 residues. Germline CDR1 is SGDLS and CDR2 is YYNGEE. The CDR3 DNA reads as TGTGCCAGCAGCGTAGCAAGGACTGGCTACGAGCAGTACTTC. It encodes CASSVARTGYEQYF.

V is TRBV27 and J is TRBJ1-6; 11 bases line up with TRBD1. With 5 bases clipped from V and 7 bases from J, the junction kept 7 bases outside the gene matches. Germline V gives CDR1 MNHEY, CDR2 SMNVEV (reference sequence). The CDR3 runs 16 residues. The CDR3 sequence is CASSTWTGGENSPLHF. In nucleotides, the CDR3 is TGTGCCAGCAGTACTTGGACAGGGGGCGAAAATTCACCCCTCCACTTT.

This clone was seen only a few times. V gene TRBV10-3 combines with J gene TRBJ1-5; D gene unclear. This CDR3 comprises 13 residues. The V gene lost 6 bases and the J gene lost 0 bases, with 6 bases spanning the gap. Germline values: CDR1 ENHRY, CDR2 SYGVKD. The DNA of the CDR3 is TGTGCCATCAGACCCAATAGCAATCAGCCCCAGCATTTT. Residues: CAIRPNSNQPQHF.